The sequence of this TCR beta chain was determined in a study of blood T cell repertoires in COVID-19. Overall study: The United States, Italy and Spain provided the acute and convalescent COVID-19 samples. Sample material is recorded as cDNA or gDNA derived from T cells, B-cell-depleted T cells, or PBMCs.

CDR3 size: 15 residues. Germline CDR1 SGHNT, CDR2 YENEEA. The ends were cut back, 0 bases at V and 1 base at J, with 9 bases in the middle. In the authors' methods: Using reference gene primer amplification, nucleated cell counts were estimated. The data were produced by immunoSEQ multiplex PCR, yet TCRdb's version contains in-frame clones alone and is incomplete. V and J calls plus clone size are reproduced from that table; the DNA served to infer D and trimming. The table includes 200,000 to 300,000 clones, around 84% detected once. The clonotype originates from a man aged 35 to 55 who had recovered from COVID-19. The chain recombines TRBV11-3 with TRBJ1-2, with D maybe TRBD1 (5 bases). The sequenced sample consisted of peripheral blood. Here the CDR3 reads CASSLDSTVNYGYTF. In DNA form, the CDR3 reads TGTGCCAGCAGCTTAGACTCGACAGTTAACTATGGCTACACCTTC.